This T cell receptor beta chain originates from a study of blood T cell repertoires in COVID-19. About the study: Some COVID-19 samples were acute and others convalescent; all came from the United States, Italy and Spain.

The CDR3 sequence is 15 residues long. Trimming took 3 bases from V and 6 from J, leaving 17 bases between them. CDR1 and CDR2 from the germline V gene are LNHDA and SQIVND (reference sequence). Original handling: Reference gene primer amplification yielded estimated nucleated cell counts. Here immunoSEQ multiplex PCR was the method, and the copy in TCRdb shows in-frame clones only, minus some. V, J and clone size are those of that table, while D and trimming were read from the DNA. The sample contains approximately 150,000 clones, around 80% of which appear only once. The chain joins TRBV19 to TRBJ1-2; D gene uncertain. Specimen: peripheral blood. This TCR derives from a man in his sixties with active or convalescent COVID-19. The CDR3 DNA sequence: TGTGCCAGTAGTATTCTCGGGAGGCAATTGGATGGCTACACCTTC. It encodes CASSILGRQLDGYTF.